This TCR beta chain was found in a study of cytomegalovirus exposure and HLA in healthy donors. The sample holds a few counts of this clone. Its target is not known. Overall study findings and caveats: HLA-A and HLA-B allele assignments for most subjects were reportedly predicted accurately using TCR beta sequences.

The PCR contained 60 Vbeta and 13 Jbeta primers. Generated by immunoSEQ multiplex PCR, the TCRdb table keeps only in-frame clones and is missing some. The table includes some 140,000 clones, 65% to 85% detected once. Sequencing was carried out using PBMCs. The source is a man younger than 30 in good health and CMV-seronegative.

The CDR3 protein is CASSPPGGASGYTF. The CDR3 region has the DNA TGCGCCAGCAGCCCTCCTGGGGGGGCGAGCGGCTACACCTTC. This chain connects TRBV5-1 to TRBJ1-2, with a possible D match to TRBD1 (6 bases). The CDR3 is made up of 14 amino acids. The ends were cut back, 4 bases at V and 8 bases at J, with 18 bases in the middle. Germline CDR1 and CDR2: SGHRS and YFSETQ.